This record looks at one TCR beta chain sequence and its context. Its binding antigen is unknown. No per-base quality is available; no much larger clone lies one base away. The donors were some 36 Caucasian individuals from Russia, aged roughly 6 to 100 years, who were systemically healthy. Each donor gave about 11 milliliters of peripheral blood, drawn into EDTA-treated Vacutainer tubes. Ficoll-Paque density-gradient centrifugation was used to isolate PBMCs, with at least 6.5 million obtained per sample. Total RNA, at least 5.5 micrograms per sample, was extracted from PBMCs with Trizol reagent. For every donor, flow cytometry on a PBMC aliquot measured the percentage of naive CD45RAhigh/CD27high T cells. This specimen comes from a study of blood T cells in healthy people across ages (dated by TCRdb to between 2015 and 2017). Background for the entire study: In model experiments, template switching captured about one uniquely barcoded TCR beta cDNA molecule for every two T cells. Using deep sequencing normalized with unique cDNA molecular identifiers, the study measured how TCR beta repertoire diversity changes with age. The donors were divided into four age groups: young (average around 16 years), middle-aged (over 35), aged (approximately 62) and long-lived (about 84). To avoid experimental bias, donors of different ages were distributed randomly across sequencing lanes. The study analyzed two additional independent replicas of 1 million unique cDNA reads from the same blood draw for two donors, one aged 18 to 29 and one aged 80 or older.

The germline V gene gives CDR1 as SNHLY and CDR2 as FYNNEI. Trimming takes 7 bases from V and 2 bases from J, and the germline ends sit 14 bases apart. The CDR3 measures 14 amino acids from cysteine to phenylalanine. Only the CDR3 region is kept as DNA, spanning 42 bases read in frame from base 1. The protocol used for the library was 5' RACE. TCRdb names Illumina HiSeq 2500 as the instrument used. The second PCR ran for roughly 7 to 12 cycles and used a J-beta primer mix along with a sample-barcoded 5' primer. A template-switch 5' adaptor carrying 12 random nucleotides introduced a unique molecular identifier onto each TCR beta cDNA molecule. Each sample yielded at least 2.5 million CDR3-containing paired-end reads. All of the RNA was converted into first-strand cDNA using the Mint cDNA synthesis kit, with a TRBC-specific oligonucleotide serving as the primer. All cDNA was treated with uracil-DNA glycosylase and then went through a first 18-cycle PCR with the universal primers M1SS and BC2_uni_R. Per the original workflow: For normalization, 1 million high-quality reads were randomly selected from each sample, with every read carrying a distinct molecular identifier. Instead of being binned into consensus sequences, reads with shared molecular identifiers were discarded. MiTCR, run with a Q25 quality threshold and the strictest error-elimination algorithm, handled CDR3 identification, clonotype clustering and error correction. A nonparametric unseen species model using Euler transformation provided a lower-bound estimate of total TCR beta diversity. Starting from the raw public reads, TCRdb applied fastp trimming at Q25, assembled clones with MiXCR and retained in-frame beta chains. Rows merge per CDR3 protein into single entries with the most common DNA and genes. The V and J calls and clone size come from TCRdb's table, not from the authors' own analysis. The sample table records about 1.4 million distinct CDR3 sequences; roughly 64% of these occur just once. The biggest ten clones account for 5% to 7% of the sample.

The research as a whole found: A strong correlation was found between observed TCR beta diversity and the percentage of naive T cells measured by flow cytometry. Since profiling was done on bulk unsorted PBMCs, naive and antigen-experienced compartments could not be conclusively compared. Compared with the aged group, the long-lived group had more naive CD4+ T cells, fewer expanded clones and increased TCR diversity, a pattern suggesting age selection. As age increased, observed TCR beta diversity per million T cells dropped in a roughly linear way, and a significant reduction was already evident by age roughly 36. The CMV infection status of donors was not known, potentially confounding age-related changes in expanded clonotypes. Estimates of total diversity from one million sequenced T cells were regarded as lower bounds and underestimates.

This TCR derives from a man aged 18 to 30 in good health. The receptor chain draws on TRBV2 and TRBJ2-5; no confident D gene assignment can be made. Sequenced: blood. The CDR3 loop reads CASNLQRVQETQYF. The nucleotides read TGTGCCAGCAACCTACAGAGAGTTCAAGAGACCCAGTACTTC.